This T cell receptor beta chain was identified in a study of blood T cell repertoires in COVID-19. Study-level information: COVID-19 samples, acute and convalescent, were from the United States, Italy and Spain.

Trimming took off 3 bases at V and 3 bases at J, with 9 bases between the two ends. The CDR3 is made up of 13 amino acids. Per the original data handling: Counts of nucleated cells, estimated from reference gene primer amplification, were obtained. Sequencing used immunoSEQ multiplex PCR; TCRdb keeps in-frame clones, though not all of them. The V and J calls and clone size are taken from that table; D and trimming were inferred from the DNA. The sample holds roughly 200,000 clones; around 85% are singletons and the top ten take about 10%. The sequenced material came from peripheral blood. This clonotype was obtained from a human donor with active or convalescent COVID-19. The donor label of this sample is uncertain. The chain is built from TRBV12-3 or TRBV12-4 and TRBJ2-7; the D is unclear. CDR3 coding DNA: TGTGCCAGCAGTTTTTCAGGTAACTACGAGCAGTACTTC. The encoded protein is CASSFSGNYEQYF.